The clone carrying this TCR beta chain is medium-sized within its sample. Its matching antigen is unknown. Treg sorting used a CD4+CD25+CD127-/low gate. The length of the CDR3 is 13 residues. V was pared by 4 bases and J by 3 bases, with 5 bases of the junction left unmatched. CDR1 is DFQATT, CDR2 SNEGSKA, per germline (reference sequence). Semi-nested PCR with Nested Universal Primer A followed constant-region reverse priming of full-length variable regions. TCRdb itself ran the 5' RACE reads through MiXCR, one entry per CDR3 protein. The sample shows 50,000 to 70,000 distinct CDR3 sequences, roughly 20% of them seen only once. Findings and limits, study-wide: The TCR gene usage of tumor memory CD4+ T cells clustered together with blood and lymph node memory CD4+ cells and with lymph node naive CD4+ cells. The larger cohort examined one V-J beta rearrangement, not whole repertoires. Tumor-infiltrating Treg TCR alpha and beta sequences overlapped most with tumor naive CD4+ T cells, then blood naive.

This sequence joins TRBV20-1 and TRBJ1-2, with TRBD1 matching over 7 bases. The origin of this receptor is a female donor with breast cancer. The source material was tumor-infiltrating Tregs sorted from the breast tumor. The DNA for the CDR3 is TGCAGTGCTATTGAGGGGGCTGACTATGGCTACACCTTC. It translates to CSAIEGADYGYTF.